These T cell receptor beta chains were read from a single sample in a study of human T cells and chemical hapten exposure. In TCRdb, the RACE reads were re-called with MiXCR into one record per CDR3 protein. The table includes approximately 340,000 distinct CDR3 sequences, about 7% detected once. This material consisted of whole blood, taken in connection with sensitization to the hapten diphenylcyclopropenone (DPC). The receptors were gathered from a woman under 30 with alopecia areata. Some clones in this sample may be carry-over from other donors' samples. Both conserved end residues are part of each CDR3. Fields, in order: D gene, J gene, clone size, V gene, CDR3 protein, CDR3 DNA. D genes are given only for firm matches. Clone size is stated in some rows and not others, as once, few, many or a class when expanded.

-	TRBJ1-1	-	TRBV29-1	CSVEAGTSTEAFF	TGCAGCGTTGAGGCAGGGACCAGCACTGAAGCTTTCTTT
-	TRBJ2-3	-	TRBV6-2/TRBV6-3	CASSQVQGPPRDTQYF	TGTGCCAGCAGCCAGGTACAGGGCCCCCCGCGAGATACGCAGTATTTT
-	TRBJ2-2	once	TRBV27	CASILRWGLAEELFF	TGTGCCAGCATTCTACGGTGGGGGTTGGCCGAGGAGCTGTTTTTT
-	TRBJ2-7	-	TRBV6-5	CASSYSPPRSGSYEQYF	TGTGCCAGCAGTTACTCCCCCCCCCGTAGTGGGTCCTACGAGCAGTACTTC
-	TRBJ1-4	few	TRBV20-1	CSAFKNRATNEKLFF	TGCAGTGCTTTCAAAAACAGAGCAACTAATGAAAAACTGTTTTTT
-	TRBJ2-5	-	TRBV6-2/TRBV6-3	CASSYSTEFRSQETQYF	TGTGCCAGCAGTTACTCGACGGAGTTCAGGTCCCAAGAGACCCAGTACTTC
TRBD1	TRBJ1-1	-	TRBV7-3	CASSLTRDSNTEAFF	TGTGCCAGCAGCTTAACGCGGGACAGCAACACTGAAGCTTTCTTT
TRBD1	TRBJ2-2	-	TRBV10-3	CAISDPRGLYTGELFF	TGTGCCATCAGTGACCCCAGGGGGCTTTACACCGGGGAGCTGTTTTTT
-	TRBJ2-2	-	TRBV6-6	CASSYSGEGELFF	TGTGCCAGCAGTTACTCGGGAGAGGGGGAGCTGTTTTTT
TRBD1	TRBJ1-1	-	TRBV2	CASHYRGLNTEAFF	TGTGCCAGCCATTACAGGGGGTTAAACACTGAAGCTTTCTTT
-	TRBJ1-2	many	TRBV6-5	CASSRGDGYTF	TGTGCCAGCAGTCGAGGAGATGGCTACACCTTC
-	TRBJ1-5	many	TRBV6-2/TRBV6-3	CASHEGGPQPQHF	TGTGCCAGCCATGAGGGGGGCCCTCAGCCCCAGCATTTT
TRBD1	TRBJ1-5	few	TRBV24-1	CATSEPGTANQPQHF	TGTGCCACCAGTGAGCCTGGGACAGCCAATCAGCCCCAGCATTTT
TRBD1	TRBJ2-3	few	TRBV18	CASSRLDRGREGDTQYF	TGTGCCAGCTCACGGCTGGACAGGGGGCGCGAGGGAGATACGCAGTATTTT
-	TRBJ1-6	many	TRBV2	CASSPKLGQLSPLHF	TGTGCCAGCAGTCCTAAGCTCGGACAGCTTTCACCCCTCCACTTT
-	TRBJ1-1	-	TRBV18	CASSPIGVLRNTEAFF	TGTGCCAGCTCACCAATAGGGGTTTTGAGGAACACTGAAGCTTTCTTT
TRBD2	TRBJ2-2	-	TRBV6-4	CAVPGTTNTGELFF	TGTGCCGTACCCGGGACTACGAACACCGGGGAGCTGTTTTTT
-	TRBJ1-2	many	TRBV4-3	CASSQELQVSYGYTF	TGCGCCAGCAGCCAAGAGTTACAGGTATCCTATGGCTACACCTTC
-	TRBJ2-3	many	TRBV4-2	CASSHLLRDTTDTQYF	TGTGCCAGCAGCCATCTGCTACGTGACACCACAGATACGCAGTATTTT
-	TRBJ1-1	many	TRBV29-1	CSVVRDTEEPEAFF	TGCAGCGTAGTAAGGGACACGGAGGAGCCTGAAGCTTTCTTT
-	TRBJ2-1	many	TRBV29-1	CSVERGGVNVEQFF	TGCAGCGTTGAAAGGGGGGGCGTAAACGTTGAGCAGTTCTTC
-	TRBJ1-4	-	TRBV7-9	CASSGSRGEKLFF	TGTGCCAGCAGCGGGTCGAGGGGTGAAAAACTGTTTTTT
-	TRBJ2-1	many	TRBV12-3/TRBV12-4	CASSLGDYEQFF	TGTGCCAGCAGTTTAGGAGACTATGAGCAGTTCTTC
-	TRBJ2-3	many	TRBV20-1	CSATPREGADPDTQYF	TGCAGTGCTACGCCCCGGGAGGGGGCGGATCCAGATACGCAGTATTTT
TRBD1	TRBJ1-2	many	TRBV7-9	CASSLGQGQKDGYTF	TGTGCCAGCAGCTTGGGACAGGGGCAGAAGGATGGCTACACCTTC
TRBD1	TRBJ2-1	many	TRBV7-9	CASSPGTGSNNEQFF	TGTGCCAGCAGCCCCGGGACAGGATCGAATAATGAGCAGTTCTTC
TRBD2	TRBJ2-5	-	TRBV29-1	CSVEASGTQETQYF	TGCAGCGTTGAAGCTAGCGGTACCCAAGAGACCCAGTACTTC
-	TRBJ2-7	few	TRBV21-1	CARWPADYPYEQYF	TGTGCCAGGTGGCCTGCTGACTACCCCTACGAGCAGTACTTC
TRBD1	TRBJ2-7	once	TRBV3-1	CASSPGTARSYEQYF	TGTGCCAGCAGCCCCGGGACAGCAAGATCCTACGAGCAGTACTTC
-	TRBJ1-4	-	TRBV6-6	CASSLFSPPGLFF	TGTGCCAGCAGTCTATTTAGCCCCCCTGGACTGTTTTTT
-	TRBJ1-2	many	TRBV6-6	CASSYLDSNYGYTF	TGTGCCAGCAGTTACTTGGACAGCAACTATGGCTACACCTTC
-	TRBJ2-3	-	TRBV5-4	CASSSYRTDEDTQYF	TGTGCCAGCAGCTCATACAGGACGGACGAAGATACGCAGTATTTT
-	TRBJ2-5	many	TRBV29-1	CSVSRGGVQETQYF	TGCAGCGTCTCCAGGGGAGGCGTCCAAGAGACCCAGTACTTC
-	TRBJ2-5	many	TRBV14	CASSQDSTRGTQYF	TGTGCCAGCAGCCAAGATTCGACACGGGGGACCCAGTACTTC
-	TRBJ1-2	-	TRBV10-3	CAISVTVERDGYTF	TGTGCCATCAGTGTGACCGTGGAGCGGGATGGCTACACCTTC
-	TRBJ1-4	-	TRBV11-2	CASSPGQKANEKLFF	TGTGCCAGCAGCCCAGGACAGAAAGCTAATGAAAAACTGTTTTTT
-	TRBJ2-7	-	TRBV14	CASSQDSSTQGIHEQYF	TGTGCCAGCAGCCAAGACTCCTCGACCCAGGGTATCCACGAGCAGTACTTC